Following are 9 T cell receptor beta chains from one sample sequenced in a study of beta chain features in type 1 diabetes. Study-level points and caveats: Shorter TCRB CDR3s, moderately but significantly so, were found in Type 1 diabetes patients in all four CD4+ subsets.

The entirety of the isolated RNA underwent reverse transcription, so expressed TCRB transcripts were sequenced. Profiled with immunoSEQ multiplex PCR; TCRdb holds only in-frame clones, not every one. The sample holds about 370,000 clones, over 9% seen once. These receptors' targets are unknown. The sequencing sample was made of central memory CD4+ T cells from blood. The receptors here all came from a man aged 30 to 39 with type 1 diabetes.

The V gene is TRBV2, the J gene TRBJ1-2; a possible D gene is TRBD1 (6 bases). V lost 6 bases, J lost 6 bases, and 11 bases lay in between. The germline V gene encodes CDR1 SNHLY and CDR2 FYNNEI. The CDR3 contains 12 residues. CDR3 DNA: TGTGCCAGCAGGGACAGCGGCCATGGCTACACCTTC. This sequence encodes CASRDSGHGYTF. The variable domain in full, completed from reference TRBV2 and TRBJ1-2, reads EPEVTQTPSHQVTQMGQEVILRCVPISNHLYFYWYRQILGQKVEFLVSFYNNEISEKSEIFDDQFSVERPDGSNFTLKIRSTKLEDSAMYFCASRDSGHGYTFGSGTRLTVV.

This clone has a handful of counts. This chain joins TRBV29-1 and TRBJ1-5, with 7 bases that match TRBD1. This CDR3 has 13 residues. The germline CDR1 and CDR2 sequences are SQVTM and ANQGSEA. The V and J ends lost 5 bases and 6 bases, in that order; junction bases with no gene match: 7. Here the CDR3 DNA reads TGCAGCGTTCAGGGGGGGATTGGTCAGCCCCAGCATTTT. Protein product: CSVQGGIGQPQHF.

This chain links TRBV5-6 with TRBJ2-1; D gene unclear. The CDR3 has 15 amino acids. From germline, CDR1 is SGHDT and CDR2 YYEEEE. With 3 bases removed from V and 5 bases from J, the gap between germline ends came to 15 bases. Here the CDR3 DNA reads TGTGCCAGCAGCTGGAAAATCCCAAGTCACAATGAGCAGTTCTTC. It yields the protein CASSWKIPSHNEQFF.

This clone showed up just a few times. V usage is TRBV6-5 and J usage is TRBJ1-5; D remains ambiguous. The CDR3 spans 14 residues. The V gene lost 0 bases and the J gene lost 3 bases, with 6 bases spanning the gap. Germline V gene sequence: CDR1 MNHEY, CDR2 SVGAGI. The CDR3 loop reads CASSYSTDNQPQHF. The CDR3 region has the DNA TGTGCCAGCAGTTACTCTACTGACAATCAGCCCCAGCATTTT.

Only a few counts were recorded for this clone. V is TRBV5-6 and J is TRBJ2-5; TRBD1 matches at 8 bases. The CDR3 totals 14 residues. After removal of 4 bases from V and 1 base from J, the junction contained 3 bases not matched to a gene. Germline V gene lookup returns CDR1 SGHDT and CDR2 YYEEEE. This chain's CDR3 is CASSVQGAQETQYF. CDR3 nucleotides: TGTGCCAGCAGCGTGCAGGGGGCCCAAGAGACCCAGTACTTC. The full variable domain, rest sourced from reference TRBV5-6 and TRBJ2-5, is DAGVTQSPTHLIKTRGQQVTLRCSPKSGHDTVSWYQQALGQGPQFIFQYYEEEERQRGNFPDRFSGHQFPNYSSELNVNALLLGDSALYLCASSVQGAQETQYFGPGTRLLVL.

This clone was counted many times. This chain connects TRBV10-3 to TRBJ2-7, with a weak D call TRBD1 (6 bases). The CDR3 spans 12 residues. The ends were cut back, 11 bases at V and 2 bases at J, with 13 bases in the middle. Germline CDR1 ENHRY, CDR2 SYGVKD. The CDR3 reads CAAGDRTYEQYF. CDR3 sequence (DNA): TGTGCCGCTGGTGACAGGACCTACGAGCAGTACTTC.

The V call is TRBV11-3, the J call TRBJ2-1; D may be TRBD1 (6 bases). This CDR3 region has 13 residues. In germline, CDR1 is SGHNT, CDR2 YENEEA. Trimming shortened V by 6 bases and J by 14 bases, and 20 bases separated the two germline ends. The CDR3 spells CASSYESGTIEFF. In DNA, the CDR3 is TGTGCCAGCAGTTACGAATCCGGGACAATTGAGTTCTTC.

This clone was seen only a few times. J is TRBJ2-2 and V is TRBV7-8; D unclear. Germline CDR1 SGHVS, CDR2 FQNEAQ. V was pared by 5 bases and J by 0 bases, with 16 bases between. This CDR3 contains 17 residues. The CDR3 is CASSPGIRLTNTGELFF. CDR3 DNA: TGTGCCAGCAGCCCGGGTATTCGGTTAACGAACACCGGGGAGCTGTTTTTT.

This clone was seen only once. The chain has TRBV18 and TRBJ2-1; 11 nucleotides agree with TRBD2. J gave up 3 bases and V 5 bases, and 9 bases lay outside the gene matches. Germline lookup yields CDR1 KGHSH and CDR2 LQKENI. The CDR3 extends over 17 amino acids. CDR3 DNA: TGTGCCAGCTCATCAGGGACTAGCGGTTTGGTCTACAATGAGCAGTTCTTC. Translated: CASSSGTSGLVYNEQFF.